This TCR beta chain was sequenced in a study of Tregs in tolerant kidney transplant recipients. Study-level points and caveats: Few patients were studied, so findings need validation in larger groups.

The junction had 6 bases not matched to a gene; V was cut back by 5 bases and J by 4 bases. The germline CDR1 and CDR2 sequences are SGHTA and FQGNSA. The length of the CDR3 is 14 residues. About this clone itself: Its antigen remains unidentified.

TCRdb keeps only in-frame clones here, not all; method: immunoSEQ multiplex PCR. This sample has 69,000 or so clones, with roughly 89% found just once. The origin of this receptor is a human donor who received a combined kidney and bone marrow transplant. V gene TRBV7-2 combines with J gene TRBJ1-2; 8 bases line up with TRBD1. The sample here was CD4+ T cells from blood, taken before the transplant. CDR3 coding DNA: TGTGCCAGCAGCAAGGACAGGGCCTTCTATGGCTACACCTTC. As protein: CASSKDRAFYGYTF.